The 20 T cell receptor beta chains given below trace back to one sample, sequenced in a study of CD8 T cells in Susac syndrome. RNA was extracted with the RNeasy kit, and a quantity of about 0.45 to 1 ug was reverse transcribed using random hexamers. TCRdb recomputed calls from the immunoSEQ multiplex PCR reads with MiXCR, one row per CDR3 protein. The sample shows 300,000 or so distinct CDR3 sequences, roughly nine tenths of them seen only once. The sequenced sample was CD4+ T cells from PBMCs. The receptors derive from a human donor with multiple sclerosis.

V gene TRBV4-2 combines with J gene TRBJ1-5; 9 bases align to TRBD1. This CDR3 is built from 13 residues. The ends lost 3 bases at V and 11 bases at J; junction bases unmatched: 5. Germline loops: CDR1 LGHNA, CDR2 YNFKEQ. The CDR3 sequence is CASSHPRDRAQHF. The CDR3 DNA reads as TGTGCCAGCAGCCACCCCAGGGACAGGGCCCAGCATTTT.

The chain uses TRBV7-8 and TRBJ2-2; D is unresolved. The CDR3 spans 14 residues. Germline V gene lookup returns CDR1 SGHVS and CDR2 FQNEAQ. V dropped 1 base and J dropped 4 bases, with 7 bases sitting between them. The CDR3, as DNA: TGTGCCAGCAGCTTAGTAAGGGTCACCGGGGAGCTGTTTTTT. It specifies CASSLVRVTGELFF.

CDR3 sequence (DNA): TGCAGCGTTGGAAGGACAGGCAATGAGCAGTTCTTC. Residues: CSVGRTGNEQFF. The chain uses TRBV29-1 and TRBJ2-1, with 7 bases identical to TRBD1. The V gene end was trimmed by 4 bases and the J gene end by 6 bases; junction bases not matched to a gene: 3. This CDR3 is built from 12 residues. CDR1 is SQVTM, CDR2 ANQGSEA, per germline.

V gene TRBV5-4 combines with J gene TRBJ2-1; TRBD2 matches at 10 bases. There are 12 residues in the CDR3. Trimming took 2 bases from V and 12 from J; bases not matched to a gene: 2. CDR1 is SGHNT and CDR2 is YYREEE in the germline V gene (reference sequence). The chain's CDR3 is CASSFLAGGQFF. CDR3 DNA sequence: TGTGCCAGCAGCTTCTTAGCGGGAGGGCAGTTCTTC.

The chain carries TRBV5-1 and TRBJ1-6; no reliable D call. The CDR3 loop spans 14 amino acids. Looked up from germline, CDR1 is SGHRS and CDR2 is YFSETQ. Trimming left V 1 base short and J 7 bases short, with 9 bases between. The chain's CDR3 is CASSLLQENSPLHF. The CDR3 DNA follows: TGCGCCAGCAGCTTGTTGCAGGAAAATTCACCCCTCCACTTT.

This clonotype has just one count. This sequence joins TRBV7-2 and TRBJ2-3; perhaps TRBD2 as D (6 bases). This CDR3 is 16 amino acids long. V was pared by 6 bases and J by 2 bases, with 18 bases between. Germline CDR1 is SGHTA and CDR2 is FQGNSA. The CDR3 spells CASRPPGLRSTDTQYF. CDR3 sequence (DNA): TGTGCCAGCAGACCACCGGGACTGAGATCCACAGATACGCAGTATTTT.

This clonotype was seen a single time. This chain joins TRBV4-2 and TRBJ2-1; possible D gene TRBD2, 6 bases. The CDR3 is 16 amino acids. Trimming pared 4 bases from V and 2 bases from J, leaving 15 bases between. Looked up from germline, CDR1 is LGHNA and CDR2 is YNFKEQ. The CDR3 loop is CASSPLGRGPYNEQFF. CDR3 coding DNA: TGTGCCAGCAGCCCCCTGGGGCGGGGCCCCTACAATGAGCAGTTCTTC.

This clonotype occurred a few times. The chain combines TRBV6-5 with TRBJ2-6; D remains unclear. The CDR3 is made up of 15 amino acids. Trimming left V 6 bases short and J 0 bases short, with 9 bases between. Germline V gene lookup returns CDR1 MNHEY and CDR2 SVGAGI. CDR3 DNA sequence: TGTGCCAGCAGCCAAGCTCGCTCTGGGGCCAACGTCCTGACTTTC. Protein product: CASSQARSGANVLTF.

The rearrangement uses TRBV9 and TRBJ2-3; D is ambiguous. The CDR3 spans 13 residues. CDR1 and CDR2 (germline): SGDLS, YYNGEE. V was cut by 0 bases and J by 5 bases, with 7 bases left in between. The CDR3 region has the DNA TGTGCCAGCAGCGTAGGACGAGAAGATACGCAGTATTTT. Protein sequence: CASSVGREDTQYF.

The chain employs TRBV7-9 and TRBJ1-4; D is unclear. CDR1 and CDR2 from the germline V gene are SEHNR and FQNEAQ (reference sequence). The CDR3 contains 14 residues. The V end was cut by 5 bases, the J end by 6 bases, with 13 bases between. CDR3: CASSAGRWDEKLFF. The DNA of the CDR3 is TGTGCCAGCAGCGCCGGCAGGTGGGATGAAAAACTGTTTTTT.

The chain uses TRBV29-1 and TRBJ2-1; TRBD1 agrees at 7 bases. Germline lookup yields CDR1 SQVTM and CDR2 ANQGSEA. The CDR3 is made up of 13 amino acids. Germline trimming cut 4 bases from V and 6 bases from J; bases unmatched to any gene: 6. The CDR3 here is CSVVKGAGNEQFF. CDR3 bases: TGCAGCGTTGTAAAGGGGGCGGGCAATGAGCAGTTCTTC.

The rearrangement links TRBV20-1 to TRBJ1-4, with D unresolved. The ends were cut back, 3 bases at V and 12 bases at J, with 20 bases in the middle. The CDR3 is 14 residues long. Germline loops: CDR1 DFQATT, CDR2 SNEGSKA (reference sequence). CDR3 in amino acids: CSASHAEPPVELFF. The DNA of the CDR3 is TGCAGTGCTAGCCACGCGGAGCCCCCTGTTGAACTGTTTTTT.

In DNA, the CDR3 is TGTGCCAGCAGCTTATCTCTAGCGGGAGCAGATACGCAGTATTTT. Its translation: CASSLSLAGADTQYF. The rearrangement joins TRBV7-2 to TRBJ2-3; 10 nucleotides align to TRBD2. Trimming took 2 bases from V and 4 from J; bases not matched to a gene: 3. The germline CDR1 and CDR2 sequences are SGHTA and FQGNSA. The CDR3 length is 15 residues.

V usage is TRBV7-2 and J usage is TRBJ2-3; no definite D call. V was trimmed by 1 base and J by 4 bases, leaving 9 bases between them. CDR1 and CDR2 (germline): SGHTA, FQGNSA. The CDR3 covers 14 residues. DNA for the CDR3: TGTGCCAGCAGCTTAGGGGCCTGGCCAGATACGCAGTATTTT. This gives the protein CASSLGAWPDTQYF.

The rearrangement joins TRBV12-3 or TRBV12-4 to TRBJ2-4; 9 positions agree with TRBD1. Trimming at V came to 7 bases and at J to 0 bases, leaving 7 bases not matched to a gene. The CDR3 runs 16 residues. The CDR3 spells CASTPQGALAKNIQYF. The CDR3 DNA reads as TGTGCCAGCACCCCACAGGGGGCACTAGCCAAAAACATTCAGTACTTC.

This sequence joins TRBV2 and TRBJ2-7; 7 positions agree with TRBD1. Losses at the gene ends were 7 bases for V and 0 bases for J; bases not matched to a gene: 6. Germline CDR1 and CDR2: SNHLY and FYNNEI. The CDR3 covers 14 residues. Written as DNA, the CDR3 is TGTGCCAGCATCGCGCCAGGGGGCTCCTACGAGCAGTACTTC. Its translation: CASIAPGGSYEQYF.

The rearrangement joins TRBV5-4 to TRBJ2-1; TRBD2 matches at 10 bases. This CDR3 spans 14 amino acids. The germline V gene has CDR1 SGHNT and CDR2 YYREEE (reference sequence). V lost 2 bases to trimming and J lost 6 bases; unmatched junction nucleotides: 2. In DNA, the CDR3 is TGTGCCAGCAGCTTCCAGCGGGGGGGCAATGAGCAGTTCTTC. Translated, it gives CASSFQRGGNEQFF.

This chain links TRBV12-3 or TRBV12-4 with TRBJ2-3; TRBD1 matches at 9 bases. J was trimmed by 3 bases and V by 7 bases; bases with no gene match: 11. The CDR3 runs to 16 residues. DNA of the CDR3: TGTGCCAGCACCAAGGGACAGGGATTGTGGACAGATACGCAGTATTTT. This encodes CASTKGQGLWTDTQYF.

The chain recombines TRBV20-1 with TRBJ2-2; D is possibly TRBD1 (6 bases). This CDR3 is built from 14 residues. Germline assignment: CDR1 DFQATT and CDR2 SNEGSKA (reference sequence). V lost 1 base and J 1 base, leaving 7 bases between the germline ends. The CDR3 spells CSARAQGNTGELFF. The DNA of the CDR3 is TGCAGTGCTAGAGCACAGGGGAACACCGGGGAGCTGTTTTTT.

V is TRBV5-1 and J is TRBJ1-3, with D possibly TRBD1 on 6 matching bases. V gave up 4 bases and J gave up 2 bases, with 10 bases separating them. CDR3 length: 14 amino acids. Germline loops: CDR1 SGHRS, CDR2 YFSETQ. The CDR3 DNA follows: TGCGCCAGCAGCCCCCAGGGGACTGGAAACACCATATATTTT. Amino acids: CASSPQGTGNTIYF.